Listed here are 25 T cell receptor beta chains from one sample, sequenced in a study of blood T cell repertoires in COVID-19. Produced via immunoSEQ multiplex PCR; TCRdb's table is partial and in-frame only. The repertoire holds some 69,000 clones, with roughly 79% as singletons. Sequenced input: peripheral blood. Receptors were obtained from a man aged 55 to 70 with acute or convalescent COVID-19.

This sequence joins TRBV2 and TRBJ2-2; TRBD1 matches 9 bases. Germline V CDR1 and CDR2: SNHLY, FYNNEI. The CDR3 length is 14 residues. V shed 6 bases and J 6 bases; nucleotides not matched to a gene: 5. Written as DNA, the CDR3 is TGTGCCAGCAGGGGACAGGGCCGGGCCGGGGAGCTGTTTTTT. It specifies CASRGQGRAGELFF.

The CDR3 spells CASSFYFRFGGAGELFF. The CDR3 bases are TGTGCCAGCAGTTTTTATTTCCGCTTCGGTGGTGCCGGGGAGCTGTTTTTT. V and J are TRBV27 and TRBJ2-2; unclear D gene. Germline CDR1 reads MNHEY; CDR2 reads SMNVEV (reference sequence). CDR3 size: 17 residues. With 3 bases removed from V and 6 bases from J, the gap between germline ends came to 20 bases.

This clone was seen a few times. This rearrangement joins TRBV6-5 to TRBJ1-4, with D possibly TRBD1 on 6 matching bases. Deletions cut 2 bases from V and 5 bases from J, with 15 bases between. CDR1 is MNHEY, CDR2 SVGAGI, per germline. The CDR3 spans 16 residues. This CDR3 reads CASSYGGAGGNEKLFF. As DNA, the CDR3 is TGTGCCAGCAGTTACGGGGGGGCCGGTGGGAATGAAAAACTGTTTTTT.

In DNA form, the CDR3 reads TGTGCCAGCAGCCGTGAACAGGGGGGATATGAAAATTCACCCCTCCACTTT. It is translated as CASSREQGGYENSPLHF. This chain joins TRBV7-2 and TRBJ1-6; the match to TRBD1 covers 8 bases. This CDR3 has 17 amino acids. The V and J ends lost 5 bases and 7 bases, in that order; junction bases with no gene match: 13. CDR1 and CDR2 (germline): SGHTA, FQGNSA.

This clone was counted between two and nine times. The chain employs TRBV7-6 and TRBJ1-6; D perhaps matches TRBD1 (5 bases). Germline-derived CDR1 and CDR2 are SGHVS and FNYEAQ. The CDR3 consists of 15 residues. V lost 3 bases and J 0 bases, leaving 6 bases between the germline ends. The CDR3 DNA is TGTGCCAGCAGCTTCGGGGGCTCCTATAATTCACCCCTCCACTTT. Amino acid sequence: CASSFGGSYNSPLHF.

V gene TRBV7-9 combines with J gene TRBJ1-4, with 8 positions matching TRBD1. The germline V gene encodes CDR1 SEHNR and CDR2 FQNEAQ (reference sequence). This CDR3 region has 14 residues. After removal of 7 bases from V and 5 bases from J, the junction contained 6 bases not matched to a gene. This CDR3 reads CASTGGTGNEKLFF. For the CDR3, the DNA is TGTGCCAGCACGGGGGGGACAGGCAATGAAAAACTGTTTTTT.

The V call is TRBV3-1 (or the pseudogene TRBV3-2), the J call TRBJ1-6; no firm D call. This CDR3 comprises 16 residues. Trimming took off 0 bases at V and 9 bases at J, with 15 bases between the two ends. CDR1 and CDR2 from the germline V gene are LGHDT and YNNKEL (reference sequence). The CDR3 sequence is CASSQDRQADRSPLHF. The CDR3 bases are TGTGCCAGCAGCCAAGATAGGCAGGCCGATCGTTCACCCCTCCACTTT.

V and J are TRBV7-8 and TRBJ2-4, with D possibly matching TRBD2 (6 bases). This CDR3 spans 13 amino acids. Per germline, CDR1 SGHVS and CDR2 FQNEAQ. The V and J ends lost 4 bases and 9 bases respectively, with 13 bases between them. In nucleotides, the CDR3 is TGTGCCAGCAGCTCGGGACTCCAGGGCATTCAGTACTTC. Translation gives CASSSGLQGIQYF. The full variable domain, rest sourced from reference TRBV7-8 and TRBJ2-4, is GAGVSQSPRYKVAKRGQDVALRCDPISGHVSLFWYQQALGQGPEFLTYFQNEAQLDKSGLPSDRFFAERPEGSVSTLKIQRTQQEDSAVYLCASSSGLQGIQYFGAGTRLSVL.

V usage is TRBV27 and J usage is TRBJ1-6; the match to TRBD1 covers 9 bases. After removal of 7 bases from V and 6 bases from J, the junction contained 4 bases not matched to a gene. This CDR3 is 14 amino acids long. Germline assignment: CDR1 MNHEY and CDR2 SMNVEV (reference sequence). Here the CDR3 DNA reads TGTGCCAGCAACATACAGGGGGCTAATTCACCCCTCCACTTT. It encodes CASNIQGANSPLHF.

The CDR3 sequence is CASKKTGDQPQHF. The CDR3 coding sequence is TGTGCCAGCAAAAAAACAGGGGATCAGCCCCAGCATTTT. This chain joins TRBV6-5 and TRBJ1-5; TRBD1 matches at 7 bases. Germline assignment: CDR1 MNHEY and CDR2 SVGAGI. The length of the CDR3 is 13 residues. J lost 5 bases, V lost 7 bases, and 5 bases had no gene match.

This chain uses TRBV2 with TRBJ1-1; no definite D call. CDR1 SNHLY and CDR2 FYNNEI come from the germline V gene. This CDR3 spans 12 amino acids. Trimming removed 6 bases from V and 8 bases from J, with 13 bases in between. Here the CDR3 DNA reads TGTGCCAGCAGGCCTGAGGGCGACGAAGCTTTCTTT. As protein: CASRPEGDEAFF. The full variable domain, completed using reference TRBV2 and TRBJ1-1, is EPEVTQTPSHQVTQMGQEVILRCVPISNHLYFYWYRQILGQKVEFLVSFYNNEISEKSEIFDDQFSVERPDGSNFTLKIRSTKLEDSAMYFCASRPEGDEAFFGQGTRLTVV.

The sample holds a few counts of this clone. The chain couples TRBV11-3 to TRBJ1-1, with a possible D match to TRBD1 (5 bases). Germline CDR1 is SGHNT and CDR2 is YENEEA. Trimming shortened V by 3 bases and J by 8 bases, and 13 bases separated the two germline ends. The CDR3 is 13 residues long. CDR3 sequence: CASSFSTDREAFF. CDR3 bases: TGTGCCAGCAGCTTTTCGACAGATCGCGAAGCTTTCTTT.

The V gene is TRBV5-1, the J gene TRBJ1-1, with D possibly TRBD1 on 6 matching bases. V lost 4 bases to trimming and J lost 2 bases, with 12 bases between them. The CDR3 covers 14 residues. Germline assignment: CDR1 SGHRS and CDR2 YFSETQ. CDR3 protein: CASSPQGINTEAFF. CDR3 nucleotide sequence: TGCGCCAGCAGCCCTCAGGGGATTAACACTGAAGCTTTCTTT.

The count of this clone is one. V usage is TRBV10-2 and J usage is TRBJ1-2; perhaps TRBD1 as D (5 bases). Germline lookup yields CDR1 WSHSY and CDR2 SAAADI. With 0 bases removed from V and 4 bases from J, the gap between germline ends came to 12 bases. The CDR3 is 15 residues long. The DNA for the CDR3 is TGCGCCAGCAGTGAGTCGCAGGGTAATCTCTATGGCTACACCTTC. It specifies CASSESQGNLYGYTF.

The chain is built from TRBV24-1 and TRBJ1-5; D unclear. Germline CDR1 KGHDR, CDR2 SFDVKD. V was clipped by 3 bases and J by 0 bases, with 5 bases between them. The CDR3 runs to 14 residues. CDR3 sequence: CATSDNYSNQPQHF. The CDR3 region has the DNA TGTGCCACCAGTGATAATTATAGCAATCAGCCCCAGCATTTT.

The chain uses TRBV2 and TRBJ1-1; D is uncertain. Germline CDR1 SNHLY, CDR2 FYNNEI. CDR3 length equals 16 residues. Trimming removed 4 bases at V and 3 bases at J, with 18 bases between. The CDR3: CASSVEGFASDTEAFF. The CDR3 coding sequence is TGTGCCAGCAGTGTTGAGGGTTTCGCCTCCGACACTGAAGCTTTCTTT.

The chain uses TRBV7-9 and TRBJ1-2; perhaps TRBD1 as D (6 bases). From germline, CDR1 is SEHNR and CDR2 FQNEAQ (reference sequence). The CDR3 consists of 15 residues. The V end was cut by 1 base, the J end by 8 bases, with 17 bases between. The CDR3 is CASSLDTGGFLGYTF. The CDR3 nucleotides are TGTGCCAGCAGCTTAGATACGGGGGGCTTCCTGGGCTACACCTTC.

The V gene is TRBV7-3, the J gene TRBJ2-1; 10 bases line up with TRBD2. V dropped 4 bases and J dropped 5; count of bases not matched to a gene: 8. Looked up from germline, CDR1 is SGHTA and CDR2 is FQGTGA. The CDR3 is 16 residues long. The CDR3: CASSSPERGGNNEQFF. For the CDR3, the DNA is TGTGCCAGCAGCTCCCCCGAGCGGGGGGGGAACAATGAGCAGTTCTTC.

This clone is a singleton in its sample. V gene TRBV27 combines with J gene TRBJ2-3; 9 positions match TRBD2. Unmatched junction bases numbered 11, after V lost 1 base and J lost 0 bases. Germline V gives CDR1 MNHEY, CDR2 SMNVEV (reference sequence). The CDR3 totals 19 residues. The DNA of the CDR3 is TGTGCCAGCAGTTTATGGCCGGGACTAGCAGAATTTAGCACAGATACGCAGTATTTT. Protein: CASSLWPGLAEFSTDTQYF.

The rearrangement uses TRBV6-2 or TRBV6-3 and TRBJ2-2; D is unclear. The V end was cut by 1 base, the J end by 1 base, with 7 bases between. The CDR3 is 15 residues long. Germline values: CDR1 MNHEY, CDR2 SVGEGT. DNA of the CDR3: TGTGCCAGCAGTTACTTAAGACAGAACACCGGGGAGCTGTTTTTT. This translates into CASSYLRQNTGELFF.

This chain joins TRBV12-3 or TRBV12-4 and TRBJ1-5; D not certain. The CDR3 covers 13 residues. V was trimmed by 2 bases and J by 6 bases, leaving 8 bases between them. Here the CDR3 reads CASSLLRAQPQHF. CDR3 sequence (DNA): TGTGCCAGCAGTTTACTCCGAGCTCAGCCCCAGCATTTT.

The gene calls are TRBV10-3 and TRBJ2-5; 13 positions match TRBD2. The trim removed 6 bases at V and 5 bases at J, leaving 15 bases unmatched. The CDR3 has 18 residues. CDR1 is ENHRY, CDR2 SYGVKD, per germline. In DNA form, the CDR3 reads TGTGCCATCAGCTCCGGGACTAGCGGGGCCCCGCCGAGGGAGACCCAGTACTTC. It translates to CAISSGTSGAPPRETQYF.

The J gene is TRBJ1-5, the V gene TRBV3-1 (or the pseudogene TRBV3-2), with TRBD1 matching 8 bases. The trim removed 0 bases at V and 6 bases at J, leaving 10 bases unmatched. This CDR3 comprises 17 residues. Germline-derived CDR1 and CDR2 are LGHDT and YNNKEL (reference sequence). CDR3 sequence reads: CASSQDRSQGASQPQHF. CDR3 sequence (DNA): TGTGCCAGCAGCCAAGATCGGTCCCAGGGGGCCAGTCAGCCCCAGCATTTT.

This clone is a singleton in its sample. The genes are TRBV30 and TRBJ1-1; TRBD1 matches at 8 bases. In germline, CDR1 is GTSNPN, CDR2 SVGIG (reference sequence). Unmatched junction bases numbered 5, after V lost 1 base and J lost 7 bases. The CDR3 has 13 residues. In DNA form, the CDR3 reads TGTGCCTGGAGTGCAGGGGGCGCAGATGAAGCTTTCTTT. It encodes CAWSAGGADEAFF.

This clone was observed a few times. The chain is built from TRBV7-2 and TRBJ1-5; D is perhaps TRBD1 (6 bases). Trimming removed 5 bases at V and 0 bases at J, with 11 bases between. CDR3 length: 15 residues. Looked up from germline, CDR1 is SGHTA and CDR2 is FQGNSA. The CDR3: CASSPYRDSNQPQHF. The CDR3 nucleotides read TGTGCCAGCAGCCCCTACAGGGATAGCAATCAGCCCCAGCATTTT.